These T cell receptor beta chains were read from a single sample in a study of cytomegalovirus exposure and HLA in healthy donors. The data were produced by immunoSEQ multiplex PCR, yet TCRdb's version contains in-frame clones alone and is incomplete. The sample has about 90,000 clones; about 81% are singletons. The source material was PBMCs. The origin of the receptors is a man aged 18 to 30 in good health and CMV-seronegative. Both conserved end residues are part of each CDR3. Clone size appears in some rows only: once, few, many, or a class for an expanded clone.

V	size	J	CDR3
TRBV5-1	.	TRBJ1-4	CASSLEGAKLFF
TRBV6-5	.	TRBJ2-1	CASSPGTSRDTEQFF
TRBV7-9	.	TRBJ1-6	CASSLDTSLRGGHSPLHF
TRBV28	.	TRBJ1-1	CASSLLGRGYTEAFF
TRBV18	.	TRBJ1-5	CASSLFEETNQPQHF
TRBV7-9	.	TRBJ1-1	CASSPRDSWTEAFF
TRBV2	.	TRBJ2-7	CASSGTGGAYEQYF
TRBV19	once	TRBJ1-1	CASSIGSVVVTEAFF
TRBV9	.	TRBJ2-1	CASSGGSGSKDEQFF
TRBV29-1	once	TRBJ2-7	CSVVGTGGVSKQYF
TRBV6-6	once	TRBJ2-5	CASSYDTSRETQYF
TRBV9	.	TRBJ1-5	CASSQGDSHNPQHF
TRBV30	.	TRBJ2-3	CAWNLGSSSTDTQYF
TRBV30	.	TRBJ1-2	CAWSRGTGGHGYTF
TRBV5-1	once	TRBJ2-5	CASSWGTSETQYF
TRBV27	.	TRBJ1-1	CASSLRGRRAFF
TRBV5-1	.	TRBJ2-3	CASNPGPTTDTQYF